This T cell receptor beta chain was captured by sequencing in a study of blood T cell repertoires in COVID-19. In the source study's methods: Amplification from reference gene primers served as the basis for estimated nucleated cell counts. Profiled with immunoSEQ multiplex PCR; TCRdb holds only in-frame clones, not every one. For V, J and clone size, that table is used; D and trimming come from the DNA. The sample consists of roughly 100,000 clones, over 65% of them appearing once. The CDR3 is 16 residues long. Germline V gene lookup returns CDR1 SNHLY and CDR2 FYNNEI. V gave up 0 bases and J gave up 3 bases, with 14 bases separating them.

The source of this sequence is a man older than 75 with COVID-19, enrolled during active disease. The gene calls are TRBV2 and TRBJ2-5; a weak D match, TRBD2 (6 bases). The sample consisted of peripheral blood. The CDR3 nucleotides are TGTGCCAGCAGTGAAGCGCTTGGGCGGAGGGAAGAGACCCAGTACTTC. As protein: CASSEALGRREETQYF. The entire variable domain, with the rest obtained from reference TRBV2 and TRBJ2-5, is as follows: EPEVTQTPSHQVTQMGQEVILRCVPISNHLYFYWYRQILGQKVEFLVSFYNNEISEKSEIFDDQFSVERPDGSNFTLKIRSTKLEDSAMYFCASSEALGRREETQYFGPGTRLLVL.